The TCR beta chain under discussion was sequenced for a study of CD8+CD57+ T cells in acquired aplastic anemia. CDR3 size: 15 residues. CDR1 is SGHRS, CDR2 YFSETQ, per germline. V was trimmed by 0 bases and J by 0 bases, leaving 7 bases between them. It was genomic DNA that served as the template for profiling TCR beta VDJ and CDR3. TCRdb reprocessed the reads via MiXCR and lists one record per CDR3 protein. The sample lists about 160,000 distinct CDR3 sequences, approximately 44% occurring once. V and J are TRBV5-1 and TRBJ1-3, with D uncertain. The sequenced material came from sorted CD4+, CD8+, or CD8+CD57+ T cells (not recorded which) from PBMCs. The TCR sequence derives from a human donor in good health. CDR3 bases: TGCGCCAGCAGCTTGGATGAAGGCTCTGGAAACACCATATATTTT. Translation: CASSLDEGSGNTIYF.